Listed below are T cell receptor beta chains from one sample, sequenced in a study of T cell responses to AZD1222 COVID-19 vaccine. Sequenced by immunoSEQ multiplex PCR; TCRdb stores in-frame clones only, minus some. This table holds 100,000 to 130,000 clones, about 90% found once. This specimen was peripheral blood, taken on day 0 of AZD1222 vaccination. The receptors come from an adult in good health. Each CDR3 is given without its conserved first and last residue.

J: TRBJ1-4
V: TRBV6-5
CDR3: ASLRVPTNEKLF

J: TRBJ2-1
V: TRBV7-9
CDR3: ASSSAGARGSSYNEQF

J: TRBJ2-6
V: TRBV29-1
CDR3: TLGDRVLSGANVLT

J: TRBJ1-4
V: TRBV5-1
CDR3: ASSFSSTNEKLF

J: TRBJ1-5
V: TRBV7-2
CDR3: ASSITIYRKDRNNQPQH

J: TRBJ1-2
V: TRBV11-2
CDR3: ASSLQGGYGYT

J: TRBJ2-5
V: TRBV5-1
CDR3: ASSLMGETQY

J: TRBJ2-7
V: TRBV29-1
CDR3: SAQGGSSSYEQY

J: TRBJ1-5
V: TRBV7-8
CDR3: ASSSSRTGVQPQH

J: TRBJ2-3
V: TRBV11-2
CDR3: ASSLVGGRWSSTDTQY

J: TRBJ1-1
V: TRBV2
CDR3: ASSETENTEAF

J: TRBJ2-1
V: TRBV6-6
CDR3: ASSRTWENLAEQF

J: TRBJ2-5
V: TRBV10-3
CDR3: AISESKGASRGETQY

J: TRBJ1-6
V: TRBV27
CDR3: ASSDRIYSPLH

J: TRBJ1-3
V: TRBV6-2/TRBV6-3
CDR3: ASSSGVPGNTIY

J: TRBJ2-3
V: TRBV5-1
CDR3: ASSPGGGFTSTDTQY

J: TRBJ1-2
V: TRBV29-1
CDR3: SVTEAGYGYT

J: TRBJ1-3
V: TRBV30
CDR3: AWSGNTIY

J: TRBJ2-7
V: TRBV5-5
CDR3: ASRSLIGGYEQY

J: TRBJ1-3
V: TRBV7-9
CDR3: ASSSGTASGNTIY

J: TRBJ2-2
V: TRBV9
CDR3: ASSPFSGLNTGELF

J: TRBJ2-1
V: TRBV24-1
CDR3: ATSDHQGNEQF